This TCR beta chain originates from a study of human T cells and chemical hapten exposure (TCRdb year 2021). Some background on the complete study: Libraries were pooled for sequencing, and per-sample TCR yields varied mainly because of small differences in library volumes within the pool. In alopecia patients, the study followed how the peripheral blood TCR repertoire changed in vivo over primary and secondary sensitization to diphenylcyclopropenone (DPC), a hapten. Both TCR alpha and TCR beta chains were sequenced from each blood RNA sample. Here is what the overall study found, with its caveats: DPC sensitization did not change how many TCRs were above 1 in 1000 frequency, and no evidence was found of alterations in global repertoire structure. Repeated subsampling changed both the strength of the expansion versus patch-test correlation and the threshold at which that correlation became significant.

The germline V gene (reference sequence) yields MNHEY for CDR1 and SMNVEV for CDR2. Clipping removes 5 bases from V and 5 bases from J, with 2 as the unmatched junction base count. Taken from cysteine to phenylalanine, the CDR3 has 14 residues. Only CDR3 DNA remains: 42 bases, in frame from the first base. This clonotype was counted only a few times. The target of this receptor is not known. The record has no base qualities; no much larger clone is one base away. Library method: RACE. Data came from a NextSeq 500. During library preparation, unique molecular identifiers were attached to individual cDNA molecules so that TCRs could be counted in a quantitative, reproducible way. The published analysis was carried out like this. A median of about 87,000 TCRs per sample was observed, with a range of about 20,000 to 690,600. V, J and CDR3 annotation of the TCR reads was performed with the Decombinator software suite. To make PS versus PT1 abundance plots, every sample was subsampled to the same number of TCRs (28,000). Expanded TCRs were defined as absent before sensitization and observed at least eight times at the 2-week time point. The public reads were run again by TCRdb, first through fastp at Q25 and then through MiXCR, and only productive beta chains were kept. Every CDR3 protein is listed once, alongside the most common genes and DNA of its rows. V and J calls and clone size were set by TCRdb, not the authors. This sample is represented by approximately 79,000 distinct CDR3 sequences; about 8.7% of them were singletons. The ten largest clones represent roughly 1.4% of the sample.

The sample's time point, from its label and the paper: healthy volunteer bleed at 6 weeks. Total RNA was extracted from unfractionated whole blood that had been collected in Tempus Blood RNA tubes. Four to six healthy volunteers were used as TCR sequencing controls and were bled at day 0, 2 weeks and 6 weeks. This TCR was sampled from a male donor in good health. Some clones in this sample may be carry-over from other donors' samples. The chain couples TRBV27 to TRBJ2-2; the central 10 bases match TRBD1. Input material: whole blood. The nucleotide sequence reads TGTGCCAGCAGTCTGGGACAGGGGACCGGGGAGCTGTTTTTT. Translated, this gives CASSLGQGTGELFF.